The 20 T cell receptor beta chains below come from one sample, sequenced in a study of T-cell reconstitution after alpha-beta-depleted transplantation in children. Unique molecular identifiers were incorporated into the prepared TCRbeta library. TCRdb reanalysed the PCR reads using MiXCR and keeps one entry per CDR3 protein. The sample contains about 360,000 distinct CDR3 sequences, approximately 12% of which appear only once. Sequences were derived from PBMCs, sampled from the stem cell graft. These receptors were obtained from a human donor who donated a stem cell graft to a child with Fanconi anemia.

The table lists this clonotype with many counts. This sequence joins TRBV6-5 and TRBJ2-7; either TRBD1 or TRBD2 may fit D (5 bases each). There are 12 residues in the CDR3. V was cut by 8 bases and J by 4 bases, with 12 bases left in between. The germline CDR1 and CDR2 sequences are MNHEY and SVGAGI. CDR3 sequence: CASQGREYEQYF. The CDR3 DNA is TGTGCCAGCCAGGGCAGGGAGTACGAGCAGTACTTC.

This clonotype was seen at least ten times. The chain links TRBV7-2 to TRBJ2-2; possibly TRBD2 for D (5 bases). The CDR3 loop spans 13 amino acids. V was cut by 0 bases and J by 8 bases, with 7 bases left in between. Looked up from germline, CDR1 is SGHTA and CDR2 is FQGNSA. CDR3 loop: CASSLARGGELFF. CDR3 nucleotides: TGTGCCAGCAGCTTAGCGCGCGGGGGGGAGCTGTTTTTT.

V usage is TRBV5-1 and J usage is TRBJ1-1; D possibly corresponds to TRBD1 (5 bases). The V and J ends lost 0 bases and 4 bases respectively, with 10 bases between them. The germline gives CDR1 SGHRS, CDR2 YFSETQ. This CDR3 has 14 residues. In nucleotides, the CDR3 is TGCGCCAGCAGCTTGGCGTCCGGGACCACTGAAGCTTTCTTT. Translated, it gives CASSLASGTTEAFF.

This clonotype has at least ten counts. The J gene is TRBJ2-1, the V gene TRBV6-2 or TRBV6-3; D gene ambiguous. Per the germline V gene, CDR1 is MNHEY and CDR2 is SVGEGT. V lost 8 bases and J lost 5, with 7 bases in between. The CDR3 length is 11 residues. The CDR3 here is CASERNNEQFF. Written as DNA, the CDR3 is TGTGCCAGCGAAAGGAACAATGAGCAGTTCTTC.

This clonotype was detected ten times or more. This sequence joins TRBV12-3 or TRBV12-4 and TRBJ1-1; D call uncertain. V shed 5 bases and J shed 1 base, with 11 bases lying between them. CDR3 length: 14 amino acids. The CDR3 DNA reads as TGTGCCAGCAGTCCCGGGCGGGCGAACACTGAAGCTTTCTTT. This codes for CASSPGRANTEAFF.

A few counts support this clonotype. V gene TRBV18 combines with J gene TRBJ1-1, with TRBD1 matching over 8 bases. CDR1 and CDR2 (germline): KGHSH, LQKENI. V trimming: 2 bases; J trimming: 0 bases; junction bases outside the gene matches: 8. CDR3 length equals 17 residues. The CDR3 spells CASSPIPTGGLNTEAFF. CDR3 DNA sequence: TGTGCCAGCTCACCAATTCCCACAGGGGGACTGAACACTGAAGCTTTCTTT.

This clonotype was picked up a small number of times. This chain links TRBV9 with TRBJ1-1; D remains ambiguous. CDR3 length: 14 amino acids. V was trimmed by 3 bases and J by 2 bases, leaving 11 bases between them. Germline V gives CDR1 SGDLS, CDR2 YYNGEE. CDR3 coding DNA: TGTGCCAGCAGCGAGAGGGAAATTAACACTGAAGCTTTCTTT. The encoded protein is CASSEREINTEAFF.

The sample holds a few counts of this clonotype. This rearrangement joins TRBV11-2 to TRBJ2-7, with D possibly being TRBD1 (6 bases). CDR1 is SGHAT and CDR2 is FQNNGV in the germline V gene. The CDR3 contains 13 residues. V dropped 1 base and J dropped 6 bases, with 10 bases sitting between them. The CDR3 spells CASSLAGEGEQYV. CDR3 DNA: TGTGCCAGCAGCTTAGCAGGGGAAGGCGAGCAGTACGTC.

This chain joins TRBV20-1 and TRBJ2-5; a weak D match, TRBD2 (5 bases). Germline V lookup: CDR1 DFQATT, CDR2 SNEGSKA (reference sequence). The CDR3 loop spans 13 amino acids. Trimming removed 6 bases at V and 5 bases at J, with 16 bases between. CDR3 DNA: TGCAGTGCCCGATCCCCAGCGGAGGAGACCCAGTACTTC. This encodes CSARSPAEETQYF.

The sample holds a few counts of this clonotype. The V and J genes are TRBV4-2 and TRBJ1-4, with D maybe TRBD1 (5 bases). Germline values: CDR1 LGHNA, CDR2 YNFKEQ. V was shortened by 0 bases and J by 7 bases, with 15 bases between the two germline ends. This CDR3 comprises 16 residues. The CDR3 sequence is CASSQDGAGVTEKLFF. The CDR3 DNA follows: TGTGCCAGCAGCCAAGATGGGGCAGGAGTCACTGAAAAACTGTTTTTT.

The chain joins TRBV7-9 to TRBJ1-2; TRBD1 is a possible D gene (6 bases). V was trimmed by 1 base and J by 4 bases, leaving 13 bases between them. Germline V gene data show CDR1 as SEHNR and CDR2 as FQNEAQ (reference sequence). The length of the CDR3 is 15 residues. The CDR3 region is CASSLVGTLGYGYTF. In DNA form, the CDR3 reads TGTGCCAGCAGCTTAGTTGGGACACTGGGCTATGGCTACACCTTC.

The J gene is TRBJ1-2, the V gene TRBV5-1, with D perhaps TRBD1 (6 bases). This CDR3 comprises 13 residues. Trimming shortened V by 1 base and J by 6 bases, and 10 bases separated the two germline ends. Germline CDR1 reads SGHRS; CDR2 reads YFSETQ. The CDR3 protein is CASSLTGMNGYTF. For the CDR3, the DNA is TGCGCCAGCAGCTTGACAGGGATGAATGGCTACACCTTC.

The genes are TRBV5-4 and TRBJ2-1; 11 bases are a match to TRBD2. Germline trimming cut 0 bases from V and 2 bases from J; bases unmatched to any gene: 4. Germline CDR1 reads SGHNT; CDR2 reads YYREEE (reference sequence). CDR3 length: 17 amino acids. For the CDR3, the DNA is TGTGCCAGCAGCTTGGCTAGCGGGGGGTACGCCTACAATGAGCAGTTCTTC. As protein: CASSLASGGYAYNEQFF.

This clonotype appeared many times. This rearrangement joins TRBV20-1 to TRBJ2-7; no clear D. Germline CDR1 is DFQATT and CDR2 is SNEGSKA (reference sequence). The CDR3 consists of 13 residues. Trimming cost V 5 bases and J 0 bases, with 11 bases left between them. The CDR3 coding sequence is TGCAGTGCTTCTGGTACAAGCTCCTACGAGCAGTACGTC. It is translated as CSASGTSSYEQYV.

This clonotype has ten or more counts. This chain connects TRBV20-1 to TRBJ1-1; no clear D gene. V was trimmed by 6 bases and J by 7 bases, leaving 6 bases between them. Germline lookup yields CDR1 DFQATT and CDR2 SNEGSKA (reference sequence). The CDR3 loop spans 9 amino acids. DNA for the CDR3: TGCAGTGCGCGGGGTGAAGCTTTCTTT. Translation gives CSARGEAFF.

This clonotype was found many times. The chain links TRBV12-3 or TRBV12-4 to TRBJ2-1, with D uncertain. Trimming left V 6 bases short and J 10 bases short, with 16 bases between. CDR3 length: 13 residues. DNA of the CDR3: TGTGCCAGCAGCCCCCCTCGCGGTGGCGAGCAGTTCTTC. Translating it yields CASSPPRGGEQFF.

At least ten counts were recorded for this clonotype. The V gene is TRBV29-1, the J gene TRBJ2-2, with D tentatively TRBD1 (6 bases). The germline V gene has CDR1 SQVTM and CDR2 ANQGSEA. Trimming removed 2 bases from V and 7 bases from J, with 20 bases in between. CDR3 length: 16 amino acids. The CDR3 nucleotides read TGCAGCGTTGAATTAAAACAGGGAAAAAGCGGCGGGGAGCTGTTTTTT. Its translation: CSVELKQGKSGGELFF.

This clonotype occurred many times. The chain combines TRBV13 with TRBJ2-7; D perhaps matches TRBD1 (6 bases). V dropped 0 bases and J dropped 2 bases, with 14 bases sitting between them. The CDR3 is 16 residues long. The germline gives CDR1 PRHDT, CDR2 FYEKMQ (reference sequence). CDR3 DNA: TGTGCCAGCAGCTTAGGAGCAGGGGACCAAGCCTACGAGCAGTACGTC. Translation: CASSLGAGDQAYEQYV.

The chain joins TRBV7-2 to TRBJ1-2; 7 bases are shared with TRBD1. The CDR3 is 16 amino acids. CDR1 is SGHTA, CDR2 FQGNSA, per germline. The junction had 20 bases not matched to a gene; V was cut back by 5 bases and J by 11 bases. The DNA for the CDR3 is TGTGCCAGCAGCCCGGTGCCGGCAGGGGGACAATTGGCGTACACCTTC. It codes for CASSPVPAGGQLAYTF.

A few counts support this clonotype. The chain employs TRBV4-3 and TRBJ2-1; TRBD2 aligns across 10 bases. CDR1 and CDR2 (germline): LGHNA, YSLEER. CDR3 length equals 17 residues. Trimming cost V 5 bases and J 4 bases; bases outside gene matches: 11. CDR3 amino acids: CASSSSLAGGQYNEQFF. The CDR3 region has the DNA TGCGCCAGCAGCTCTTCTTTAGCGGGGGGCCAATACAATGAGCAGTTCTTC.